Sequencing of this T cell receptor (beta chain) was carried out in a study of blood T cell repertoires in COVID-19. Study as a whole: Acute-phase and convalescent COVID-19 samples originated in the United States, Italy and Spain. In each case, the material was cDNA or gDNA derived from T cells, B-cell-depleted T cells, or PBMCs.

Per the original methods: Nucleated cell counts were estimated from reference gene primer amplification. TCRdb keeps only in-frame clones here, not all; method: immunoSEQ multiplex PCR. V, J and clone size reflect that table, while D and trimming were determined from the DNA. The data hold approximately 86,000 clones, with around four fifths observed a single time. Germline V gene sequence: CDR1 SNHLY, CDR2 FYNNEI. Between the trimmed V and J ends, which lost 6 bases and 2 bases, there was a span of 8 bases. This CDR3 is 13 amino acids long. The TCR comes from a man in his forties or fifties with acute or convalescent COVID-19. The chain carries TRBV2 and TRBJ2-1; the D is unclear. Source material: peripheral blood. The CDR3 region is CASRAFTYNEQFF. CDR3 in DNA: TGTGCCAGCAGGGCCTTTACCTACAATGAGCAGTTCTTC.